Presented here are 30 T cell receptor beta chains from one specimen sequenced in a study of cytomegalovirus exposure and HLA in healthy donors. 13 Jbeta primers and 60 Vbeta primers were used for the PCR. Sequencing used immunoSEQ multiplex PCR; TCRdb keeps in-frame clones, though not all of them. The sample carries roughly 190,000 clones, 75% to 85% recorded once. Sequenced input: PBMCs. The source is a woman in her forties or fifties in good health and CMV-seronegative.

This chain connects TRBV29-1 to TRBJ1-2; TRBD1 might be the D (6 bases). The CDR3 is 13 amino acids. Germline V gene sequence: CDR1 SQVTM, CDR2 ANQGSEA. Trimming left V 6 bases short and J 8 bases short, with 19 bases between. The chain's CDR3 is CSVLGAQVGGYTF. In DNA form, the CDR3 reads TGCAGCGTCCTGGGGGCGCAGGTCGGGGGCTACACCTTC.

The chain uses TRBV6-5 and TRBJ1-4; the D is unclear. Germline CDR1 is MNHEY and CDR2 is SVGAGI. The CDR3 totals 13 residues. The germline V and J ends were trimmed by 6 bases and 7 bases, with 12 bases remaining between them. Here the CDR3 reads CASRQSRIEKLFF. The CDR3 nucleotides read TGTGCCAGCAGACAGTCACGGATTGAAAAACTGTTTTTT.

V gene TRBV19 combines with J gene TRBJ2-5; TRBD2 agrees at 7 bases. The J segment lost 2 bases and the V segment lost 3 bases, leaving 6 bases of the junction unmatched. The CDR3 runs to 15 residues. CDR1 is LNHDA, CDR2 SQIVND, per germline (reference sequence). The CDR3 region is CASSIGRGGQETQYF. The CDR3, as DNA: TGTGCCAGTAGTATTGGGAGGGGAGGGCAAGAGACCCAGTACTTC.

The chain employs TRBV28 and TRBJ1-2, with TRBD1 matching 9 bases. The CDR3 has 14 residues. The germline CDR1 and CDR2 sequences are MDHEN and SYDVKM. V shed 7 bases, J shed 5 bases, and the junction held 8 bases outside the gene matches. The CDR3 here is CASTQGGQGYGYTF. CDR3 nucleotides: TGTGCCAGCACCCAAGGGGGACAGGGTTATGGCTACACCTTC.

This clone came up once. The J gene is TRBJ2-7, the V gene TRBV6-6; TRBD1 matches 12 bases. Trimming took 5 bases from V and 6 from J; bases not matched to a gene: 8. CDR3 length equals 15 residues. Germline CDR1 reads MNHNY; CDR2 reads SVGAGI (reference sequence). The CDR3 DNA reads as TGTGCCAGCAGTAGTTCCGGGACAGGGGGCCGCGAGCAGTACTTC. Encoded protein: CASSSSGTGGREQYF.

The chain combines TRBV14 with TRBJ1-6; possibly TRBD1 for D (5 bases). Between the trimmed V and J ends, which lost 2 bases and 5 bases, there was a span of 13 bases. The CDR3 covers 16 residues. CDR1 is SGHDN and CDR2 is FVKESK in the germline V gene. The CDR3 nucleotides read TGTGCCAGCAGCCAACCGGGTCTAGGGGATAATTCACCCCTCCACTTT. Residues: CASSQPGLGDNSPLHF.

The chain uses TRBV7-3 and TRBJ1-3; perhaps TRBD1 as D (6 bases). In germline, CDR1 is SGHTA, CDR2 FQGTGA. This CDR3 is 15 amino acids long. Trimming pared 3 bases from V and 3 bases from J, leaving 12 bases between. CDR3 nucleotide sequence: TGTGCCAGCAGCTTCTCACAGGGTTTTGGAAACACCATATATTTT. It is translated as CASSFSQGFGNTIYF.

The rearrangement links TRBV4-3 to TRBJ1-2, with D perhaps TRBD1 (5 bases). Trimming left V 4 bases short and J 3 bases short, with 18 bases between. Germline-derived CDR1 and CDR2 are LGHNA and YSLEER. The CDR3 runs to 16 residues. The CDR3 region is CASSPGGLMRDYGYTF. CDR3 nucleotide sequence: TGCGCCAGCAGCCCTGGGGGGTTGATGAGGGACTATGGCTACACCTTC.

This chain links TRBV28 with TRBJ1-3; no firm D call. From germline, CDR1 is MDHEN and CDR2 SYDVKM. Deletions cut 3 bases from V and 5 bases from J, with 14 bases between. The CDR3 contains 15 residues. The CDR3 loop reads CASSFVPSRRNTIYF. CDR3 DNA: TGTGCCAGCAGTTTCGTCCCCTCTAGGCGAAACACCATATATTTT.

The genes are TRBV9 and TRBJ2-7, with TRBD2 as a possible D gene (6 bases). Germline V gene data show CDR1 as SGDLS and CDR2 as YYNGEE. The CDR3 is 15 residues long. Trimming removed 0 bases at V and 0 bases at J, with 10 bases between. CDR3 in DNA: TGTGCCAGCAGCGTAGGACACGGGAGCTCCTACGAGCAGTACTTC. Amino acid sequence: CASSVGHGSSYEQYF.

The chain joins TRBV11-2 to TRBJ2-2; D may be TRBD1 (6 bases). V was clipped by 1 base and J by 6 bases, with 18 bases between them. CDR3 size: 17 residues. CDR1 is SGHAT, CDR2 FQNNGV, per germline. The CDR3 DNA sequence: TGTGCCAGCAGCTTAGGAGGGGGACAACAGCTCTCCGGGGAGCTGTTTTTT. Protein product: CASSLGGGQQLSGELFF.

The V call is TRBV7-2, the J call TRBJ2-3; 7 nucleotides match TRBD2. Per germline, CDR1 SGHTA and CDR2 FQGNSA. The CDR3 is 15 residues long. V gave up 3 bases and J gave up 0 bases; unmatched junction bases: 3. CDR3 sequence: CASSFSAGSTDTQYF. CDR3 in DNA: TGTGCCAGCAGCTTCTCAGCGGGGAGCACAGATACGCAGTATTTT.

V and J are TRBV5-1 and TRBJ1-4, with D perhaps matching TRBD1 (6 bases). Trimming removed 0 bases at V and 8 bases at J, with 11 bases between. Germline V gives CDR1 SGHRS, CDR2 YFSETQ. The CDR3 has 14 residues. The CDR3 region has the DNA TGCGCCAGCAGCTTGGACAGGGTCAGAGAAAAACTGTTTTTT. Residues: CASSLDRVREKLFF.

The gene calls are TRBV5-1 and TRBJ2-5, with a possible D match to TRBD2 (7 bases). Trimming cost V 4 bases and J 2 bases, with 12 bases left between them. This CDR3 has 14 residues. The germline gives CDR1 SGHRS, CDR2 YFSETQ. The CDR3 loop reads CASSRGGQQETQYF. The DNA of the CDR3 is TGCGCCAGCAGCAGGGGGGGGCAACAAGAGACCCAGTACTTC.

This clone has a handful of counts. The chain employs TRBV2 and TRBJ1-2, with TRBD1 identical over 7 bases. Germline V gene lookup returns CDR1 SNHLY and CDR2 FYNNEI. V was clipped by 10 bases and J by 3 bases; unmatched bases: 11. This CDR3 region has 14 residues. The CDR3 reads CATRGMRGYYGYTF. CDR3 nucleotide sequence: TGTGCCACCAGGGGGATGAGGGGGTACTATGGCTACACCTTC.

The chain couples TRBV5-1 to TRBJ1-3, with TRBD1 as a possible D gene (6 bases). V was pared by 4 bases and J by 0 bases, with 14 bases between. There are 16 residues in the CDR3. Germline V CDR1 and CDR2: SGHRS, YFSETQ. In DNA, the CDR3 is TGCGCCAGCAGCCCGACAGGAGACTCCTCTGGAAACACCATATATTTT. The encoded protein is CASSPTGDSSGNTIYF.

This clone was observed once. This chain uses TRBV27 with TRBJ1-2; TRBD1 aligns across 7 bases. Germline CDR1 reads MNHEY; CDR2 reads SMNVEV (reference sequence). This CDR3 is built from 17 residues. V lost 3 bases and J lost 0; bases outside the gene matches: 10. The CDR3 region is CASSFLSKGGTNYGYTF. For the CDR3, the DNA is TGTGCCAGCAGTTTTCTTTCTAAAGGGGGCACTAACTATGGCTACACCTTC.

The chain carries TRBV29-1 and TRBJ1-1; TRBD1 matches at 9 bases. V lost 5 bases, J lost 6 bases, and 13 bases stayed unmatched. Germline V gene sequence: CDR1 SQVTM, CDR2 ANQGSEA. The CDR3 covers 15 residues. The CDR3 spells CSVPGSPGQGAEAFF. The CDR3 DNA reads as TGCAGCGTTCCCGGGTCCCCGGGACAGGGTGCTGAAGCTTTCTTT.

The gene calls are TRBV7-8 and TRBJ2-5, with a weak D call TRBD1 (6 bases). Germline assignment: CDR1 SGHVS and CDR2 FQNEAQ. Trimming stripped 2 bases from V and 1 base from J, with 14 bases between. This CDR3 is built from 16 residues. This chain's CDR3 is CASSLRRDTLQETQYF. The DNA for the CDR3 is TGTGCCAGCAGCTTACGCCGGGACACCCTCCAAGAGACCCAGTACTTC.

This clone is a singleton in its sample. This chain connects TRBV19 to TRBJ2-5; 7 nucleotides align to TRBD2. The V gene end was trimmed by 5 bases and the J gene end by 5 bases; junction bases not matched to a gene: 11. The CDR3 spans 15 residues. Germline CDR1 and CDR2: LNHDA and SQIVND (reference sequence). The CDR3 sequence: CASSPRTGGWETQYF. The CDR3 DNA reads as TGTGCCAGTAGTCCCCGGACGGGGGGTTGGGAGACCCAGTACTTC.

CDR3 in DNA: TGTGCCAGCAGCTTCCTGAAACAGGGTTACGAGCAGTACTTC. This codes for CASSFLKQGYEQYF. This rearrangement joins TRBV7-6 to TRBJ2-7; D might be TRBD1 (6 bases). The germline gives CDR1 SGHVS, CDR2 FNYEAQ. The CDR3 is 14 residues long. V shed 3 bases and J shed 4 bases, with 13 bases lying between them.

This chain joins TRBV7-9 and TRBJ2-3, with D unresolved. V was clipped by 3 bases and J by 1 base, with 8 bases between them. This CDR3 is 14 amino acids long. Germline V lookup: CDR1 SEHNR, CDR2 FQNEAQ (reference sequence). This CDR3 is CASSLRVGTDTQYF. In DNA, the CDR3 is TGTGCCAGCAGCTTGCGAGTCGGCACAGATACGCAGTATTTT.

This clone was counted a few times. V usage is TRBV5-4 and J usage is TRBJ2-7; no reliable D call. This CDR3 spans 15 amino acids. Germline CDR1 and CDR2: SGHNT and YYREEE (reference sequence). V shed 1 base and J shed 2 bases, with 13 bases lying between them. DNA for the CDR3: TGTGCCAGCAGCTTGAATGCGGCGGAAGCCTACGAGCAGTACTTC. Translating it yields CASSLNAAEAYEQYF.

A few counts support this clone. The chain recombines TRBV6-5 with TRBJ1-1; TRBD1 might be the D (6 bases). This CDR3 is 13 amino acids long. Germline V CDR1 and CDR2: MNHEY, SVGAGI. V was clipped by 5 bases and J by 6 bases, with 13 bases between them. CDR3 nucleotides: TGTGCCAGCAGTCACGGTGGGACACCTGAAGCTTTCTTT. It encodes CASSHGGTPEAFF.

This clone was picked up one time. This chain connects TRBV7-9 to TRBJ1-1, with D uncertain. V dropped 8 bases and J dropped 0 bases, with 10 bases sitting between them. Per germline, CDR1 SEHNR and CDR2 FQNEAQ (reference sequence). This CDR3 has 13 residues. CDR3 sequence reads: CASRLGLNTEAFF. The DNA of the CDR3 is TGTGCCAGCCGCCTCGGGTTGAACACTGAAGCTTTCTTT.

The chain employs TRBV4-1 and TRBJ2-2; 9 nucleotides line up with TRBD1. Germline V gene sequence: CDR1 MGHRA, CDR2 YSYEKL. This CDR3 comprises 16 residues. V was pared by 1 base and J by 4 bases, with 4 bases of the junction left unmatched. The CDR3 protein is CASSQADRGFTGELFF. For the CDR3, the DNA is TGCGCCAGCAGCCAAGCGGACAGGGGATTCACCGGGGAGCTGTTTTTT.

The chain recombines TRBV27 with TRBJ1-2; tentatively, D is TRBD1 (5 bases). V lost 7 bases and J 6 bases, leaving 18 bases between the germline ends. This CDR3 is 14 amino acids long. The germline V gene has CDR1 MNHEY and CDR2 SMNVEV (reference sequence). CDR3 residues: CASTPRQGGHGYTF. The CDR3 DNA is TGTGCCAGCACCCCAAGGCAGGGAGGGCATGGCTACACCTTC.

As regards this clone: An end of the junction differs from the germline gene, which may be a read error. The rearrangement links TRBV7-3 to TRBJ2-2; D possibly corresponds to TRBD2 (6 bases). The germline V gene has CDR1 SGHTA and CDR2 FQGTGA. This CDR3 has 17 amino acids. The CDR3 here is CASSLDWASVNTGELFF. CDR3 DNA: TGTGCCAGCAGCTTAGACTGGGCTAGCGTGAACACCGGGGAACTGTTTTTT. Full variable domain (remainder filled in from reference TRBV7-3 and TRBJ2-2): GAGVSQTPSNKVTEKGKYVELRCDPISGHTALYWYRQSLGQGPEFLIYFQGTGAADDSGLPNDRFFAVRPEGSVSTLKIQRTERGDSAVYLCASSLDWASVNTGELFFGEGSRLTVL.

Note on this clone: Additional DNA sequences in this sample encode the identical CDR3. CDR3: CASSPGQGATEAFF. The CDR3 nucleotides read TGTGCCAGCAGCCCGGGACAGGGGGCCACTGAAGCTTTCTTT. The chain has TRBV6-5 and TRBJ1-1; 12 bases are shared with TRBD1. The germline V gene has CDR1 MNHEY and CDR2 SVGAGI. J lost 4 bases, V lost 6 bases, and 3 bases had no gene match. The CDR3 spans 14 residues.

This clone was seen once. The rearrangement uses TRBV5-8 and TRBJ2-6, with 8 bases that match TRBD1. V dropped 0 bases and J dropped 2; count of bases not matched to a gene: 4. The CDR3 runs 17 residues. CDR1 and CDR2 (germline): SGHTS, YDEGEE. The CDR3 spells CASSLGQGATGANVLTF. The CDR3 coding sequence is TGTGCCAGCAGCTTGGGTCAGGGGGCGACTGGGGCCAACGTCCTGACTTTC. Supplemented by reference TRBV5-8 and TRBJ2-6, the full variable domain reads EAGVTQSPTHLIKTRGQQATLRCSPISGHTSVYWYQQALGLGLQFLLWYDEGEERNRGNFPPRFSGRQFPNYSSELNVNALELEDSALYLCASSLGQGATGANVLTFGAGSRLTVL.